The present T cell receptor beta chain was sequenced within a study of long-term antiretroviral therapy in people with HIV. Specimens held roughly 0.9-10 million cryopreserved PBMC prior to DNA extraction. J gave up 8 bases and V 1 base, and 6 bases lay outside the gene matches. The germline gives CDR1 MGHRA, CDR2 YSYEKL. CDR3 length equals 16 residues. Sequencing relied on immunoSEQ assay v3.0, run at survey level. Measured with immunoSEQ multiplex PCR; TCRdb has only the in-frame clones, and not every one. This table holds 25,000 to 35,000 clones, 85% to 95% found once. This receptor was identified in a woman between 40 and 50 years old with HIV. The sample in question was unsorted PBMCs, obtained around 6.5 years after starting antiretroviral therapy. This chain connects TRBV4-1 to TRBJ1-6; 9 bases match TRBD1. DNA for the CDR3: TGCGCCAGCAGCCAAGTTTTGGGACAGGGCTATTCACCCCTCCACTTT. Translating it yields CASSQVLGQGYSPLHF.